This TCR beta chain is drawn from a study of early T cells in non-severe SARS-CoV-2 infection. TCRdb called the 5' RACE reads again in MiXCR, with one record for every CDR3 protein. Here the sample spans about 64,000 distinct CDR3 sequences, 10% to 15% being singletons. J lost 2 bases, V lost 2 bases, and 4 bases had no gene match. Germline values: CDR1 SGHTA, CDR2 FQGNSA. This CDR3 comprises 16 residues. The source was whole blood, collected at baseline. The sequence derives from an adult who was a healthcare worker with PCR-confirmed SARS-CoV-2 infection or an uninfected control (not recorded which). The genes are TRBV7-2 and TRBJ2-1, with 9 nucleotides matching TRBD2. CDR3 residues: CASSLFPSGTYNEQFF. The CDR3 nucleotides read TGTGCCAGCAGCTTATTCCCTAGCGGGACCTACAATGAGCAGTTCTTC.